The source of this T cell receptor beta chain is a study of cytomegalovirus exposure and HLA in healthy donors. Background on the study: Genetic ancestry analysis placed about 84% of the 350 to 500 donors that were genotyped in the Caucasian-associated cluster. Study observations and caveats: Previous analysis showed most TCR beta V segments were productive about 90% or about 30% of the time. Rarity marked most TCR sequences, yet some public TCRs occurred in many donors. It was reportedly the case that the classifier diagnosed cytomegalovirus status with high specificity and sensitivity.

The CDR3 spans 12 residues. Germline-derived CDR1 and CDR2 are SGHRS and YFSETQ. Trimming removed 4 bases at V and 8 bases at J, with 10 bases between. PCR was performed using 60 Vbeta and 13 Jbeta primers. Sequencing used immunoSEQ multiplex PCR; TCRdb keeps in-frame clones, though not all of them. The table includes some 150,000 clones, approximately 80% detected once. On this clone: Its antigen is unidentified.

J is TRBJ2-1 and V is TRBV5-1; TRBD1 might be the D (5 bases). The sequence came from a woman between 18 and 30 years old in good health and CMV-seronegative. Sequencing was done on a sample of PBMCs. The CDR3 is CASSPGYDEQFF. CDR3 sequence (DNA): TGCGCCAGCAGCCCAGGGTACGATGAGCAGTTCTTC.